This is a list of T cell receptor beta chains from one sample in a study of regulatory T cells in long-lasting Graves disease. MiXCR, applied by TCRdb to the multiplex PCR reads, yields one record per CDR3 protein. The repertoire has approximately 390,000 distinct CDR3 sequences, 15% to 20% of them found once; the top ten carry 20% to 25%. These same records also appear under a second study, on T cells in Graves' hyperthyroidism and ophthalmopathy.

This material consisted of peripheral blood mononuclear cells (PBMCs), taken at new diagnosis, from a patient treated with antithyroid drugs. The receptors derive from a woman aged 18-29 years with Graves disease. The CDR3 runs from the conserved cysteine through the conserved F or W. D genes are given only for firm matches. Clone sizes are given selectively: once, few, many, or a class where the clone is expanded.

>NA|TRBV3-1|many|TRBJ2-1
CASSPPGNSPRQFF
TGTGCCAGCAGCCCCCCCGGGAACTCCCCTCGGCAGTTCTTC
>TRBD2|TRBV20-1|NA|TRBJ2-3
CSAREGASGSWTDTQYF
TGCAGTGCTAGAGAGGGGGCTAGCGGGAGTTGGACGGATACGCAGTATTTT
>TRBD1|TRBV7-9|many|TRBJ2-1
CASSFRGGGTGNEQFF
TGTGCCAGCAGCTTCAGAGGAGGCGGGACAGGGAATGAGCAGTTCTTC
>NA|TRBV5-6|NA|TRBJ1-6
CASSSSRAGNSPLHF
TGTGCCAGCAGCTCCAGCAGGGCCGGTAATTCACCCCTCCACTTT
>TRBD1|TRBV2|NA|TRBJ1-5
CASRRGQGSNQPQHF
TGTGCCAGCAGGAGGGGACAGGGGAGCAATCAGCCCCAGCATTTT
>NA|TRBV20-1|many|TRBJ1-1
CSAPAANTEAFF
TGCAGTGCTCCGGCAGCGAACACTGAAGCTTTCTTT
>TRBD1|TRBV28|many|TRBJ2-1
CASRPQGASYNEQFF
TGTGCCAGCAGACCGCAGGGGGCTTCCTACAATGAGCAGTTCTTC
>NA|TRBV5-1|few|TRBJ2-1
CACGTSSYNEQFF
TGCGCCTGTGGGACCAGCTCCTACAATGAGCAGTTCTTC
>NA|TRBV30|many|TRBJ1-6
CAWSDGQSSSYNSPLHF
TGTGCCTGGAGTGACGGACAGTCGAGCTCCTATAATTCACCCCTCCACTTT
>NA|TRBV27|NA|TRBJ2-2
CASSFGYTGELFF
TGTGCCAGCAGTTTCGGCTACACCGGGGAGCTGTTTTTT
>TRBD2|TRBV2|NA|TRBJ2-7
CASSSGTNEQYF
TGTGCCAGCTCTAGCGGTACCAACGAGCAGTACTTC
>TRBD1|TRBV24-1|NA|TRBJ2-1
CATTQGGEGLNEQFF
TGTGCCACCACCCAAGGGGGCGAGGGTTTGAATGAGCAGTTCTTC
>NA|TRBV28|many|TRBJ2-5
CASSQDSGLRETQYF
TGTGCCAGCAGCCAGGACAGCGGACTGAGAGAGACCCAGTACTTC
>TRBD2|TRBV5-1|many|TRBJ2-1
CASSSGTSGALNEQFF
TGCGCCAGCAGCTCTGGGACTAGCGGGGCCCTCAATGAGCAGTTCTTC
>NA|TRBV12-3/TRBV12-4|many|TRBJ1-2
CASSVQGMSYTF
TGTGCCAGCAGTGTACAGGGTATGAGCTACACCTTC
>TRBD1|TRBV24-1|few|TRBJ1-1
CATSDSTRTGQTEAFF
TGTGCCACCAGTGATTCGACAAGGACAGGGCAAACTGAAGCTTTCTTT
>TRBD2|TRBV9|many|TRBJ2-3
CASRSTSGSTDTQYF
TGTGCCAGCAGAAGTACTAGCGGCAGCACAGATACGCAGTATTTT
>NA|TRBV5-1|NA|TRBJ1-1
CASSLVGTNTEGFF
TGCGCCAGCAGCTTGGTCGGGACTAACACTGAAGGTTTCTTT
>TRBD2|TRBV6-4|few|TRBJ2-3
CASSASGGTDTQYF
TGTGCCAGCAGTGCTAGCGGGGGCACAGATACGCAGTATTTT
>NA|TRBV20-1|few|TRBJ2-4
CSAPGAIAKNIQYF
TGCAGTGCCCCGGGAGCCATAGCAAAAAACATTCAGTACTTC
>NA|TRBV5-8|many|TRBJ2-7
CASSRPYYEQYF
TGTGCCAGCAGCAGACCGTACTACGAGCAGTACTTC
>NA|TRBV6-1|few|TRBJ1-5
CASAGGRGQPQHF
TGTGCCAGCGCAGGAGGGAGGGGTCAGCCCCAGCATTTT
>NA|TRBV20-1|many|TRBJ1-2
CSARGVGYGYTF
TGCAGTGCTAGGGGAGTGGGCTATGGCTACACCTTC
>NA|TRBV7-2|NA|TRBJ2-5
CASSSELVSETQYF
TGTGCCAGCAGCTCTGAGCTAGTTTCAGAGACCCAGTACTTC
>NA|TRBV20-1|many|TRBJ2-7
CSASVGGSYEQYF
TGCAGTGCTAGTGTGGGCGGCTCCTACGAGCAGTACTTC
>NA|TRBV12-3/TRBV12-4|many|TRBJ1-1
CASSPGWERNTEAFF
TGTGCCAGCAGCCCGGGTTGGGAGAGGAACACTGAAGCTTTCTTT
>TRBD1|TRBV20-1|NA|TRBJ1-2
CSAVQGAHGYTF
TGCAGTGCGGTACAGGGGGCCCATGGCTACACCTTC
>NA|TRBV12-5|NA|TRBJ1-1
CASGPGFSEAFF
TGTGCTAGTGGTCCCGGTTTTTCTGAAGCTTTCTTT
>NA|TRBV12-3/TRBV12-4|many|TRBJ2-7
CASSFKGTYEQYF
TGTGCCAGCAGTTTTAAAGGAACCTACGAGCAGTACTTC